This is a list of T cell receptor beta chains from one sample in a study of cytomegalovirus exposure and HLA in healthy donors. Profiled with immunoSEQ multiplex PCR; TCRdb holds only in-frame clones, not every one. The sample data list some 84,000 clones. Specimen: PBMCs. Every receptor here comes from a man in his fifties in good health and CMV-seronegative. CDR3s include the opening cysteine and the closing phenylalanine or tryptophan. D genes are given only for firm matches.

D gene | J gene | V gene | CDR3 DNA | CDR3 protein
. | TRBJ2-7 | TRBV27 | TGTGCCAGCAGTTTCCTGAGGGCTCCCTACGAGCAGTACTTC | CASSFLRAPYEQYF
. | TRBJ2-7 | TRBV25-1 | TGTGCCAGCAGTGGCCAGTCCTACGAGCAGTACTTC | CASSGQSYEQYF
. | TRBJ1-2 | TRBV28 | TGTGCCAGCAGTTCGGGTCCGGGGTATGGCTACACCTTC | CASSSGPGYGYTF
TRBD1 | TRBJ1-1 | TRBV5-1 | TGCGCCAGCGGATCCGGGACAGGGGGCACTGAAGCTTTCTTT | CASGSGTGGTEAFF
TRBD1 | TRBJ1-5 | TRBV10-3 | TGTGCCAGCAGAAGGGACAGGGAAGATCAGCCCCAGCATTTT | CASRRDREDQPQHF
. | TRBJ1-1 | TRBV29-1 | TGCAGCGTCCTTAGGGGGTCGGTATTCCCTGAAGCTTTCTTT | CSVLRGSVFPEAFF
. | TRBJ2-7 | TRBV5-1 | TGCGCCAGCAGCTCGACAGTCTACGAGCAGTACTTC | CASSSTVYEQYF
. | TRBJ1-6 | TRBV15 | TGTGCCACCAGCTACACCGGCTTCCAGGCACCCCTCCACTTT | CATSYTGFQAPLHF
TRBD2 | TRBJ2-1 | TRBV7-2 | TGTGCCAGCAGCTTCGCGGGGGGCGGCGTTAATGAGCAGTTCTTC | CASSFAGGGVNEQFF
. | TRBJ2-7 | TRBV13 | TGTGCCAGCAGCCTCCGACATGGCTCCTACGAGCAGTACTTC | CASSLRHGSYEQYF
. | TRBJ1-2 | TRBV6-5 | TGTGCCAGCAGTTACTCGAAGGGAAGGGGAGGCTACACCTTC | CASSYSKGRGGYTF
. | TRBJ2-7 | TRBV4-1 | TGCGCCAGCAGCCTCGACATGGTCTCCTACGAGCAGTACTTC | CASSLDMVSYEQYF
TRBD2 | TRBJ2-7 | TRBV5-1 | TGCGCCAGCAGCTTCGGGCTAGCGGGGGGGCCGAGCGAGCAGTACTTC | CASSFGLAGGPSEQYF
TRBD1 | TRBJ1-3 | TRBV9 | TGTGCCAGCGGACAGGACCCCTCTGGAAACACCATATATTTT | CASGQDPSGNTIYF
. | TRBJ2-5 | TRBV11-2 | TGTGCCAGCAGCTTAGATCTCAGGGTGGAAGAGACCCAGTACTTC | CASSLDLRVEETQYF
. | TRBJ1-4 | TRBV5-1 | TGCGCCAGCAGCTTGAATGGAGAATATGCAACTAATGAAAAACTGTTTTTT | CASSLNGEYATNEKLFF
. | TRBJ1-1 | TRBV7-9 | TGTGCCAGCAGCCTCGTGCGATCCACTGAAGCTTTCTTT | CASSLVRSTEAFF
TRBD1 | TRBJ1-1 | TRBV7-2 | TGTGCCAGCAGCTTAGAGGGGCAGGGGGTCACTGAAGCTTTCTTT | CASSLEGQGVTEAFF
. | TRBJ2-2 | TRBV27 | TGTGCCAGCAGAACAGGACGGGTAAACACCGGGGAGCTGTTTTTT | CASRTGRVNTGELFF
TRBD1 | TRBJ1-1 | TRBV29-1 | TGCAGCGGTCGGAGGGTCGGACAGGCAAACACTGAAGCTTTCTTT | CSGRRVGQANTEAFF
. | TRBJ1-3 | TRBV28 | TGTGCCAGCAGGTGGGCCAATTCTGGAAACACCATATATTTT | CASRWANSGNTIYF
TRBD1 | TRBJ1-5 | TRBV4-2 | TGTGCCAGCAGCCTAGGACAGGGAGGGAACAATCAGCCCCAGCATTTT | CASSLGQGGNNQPQHF
TRBD1 | TRBJ1-5 | TRBV28 | TGTGCCAGCAGTTCGGGACAGGGCAATCAGCCCCAGCATTTT | CASSSGQGNQPQHF
TRBD1 | TRBJ1-1 | TRBV28 | TGTGCCAGCAGTTTAGGACAGGTCGCGAACACTGAAGCTTTCTTT | CASSLGQVANTEAFF
. | TRBJ1-3 | TRBV18 | TGTGCCAGCTCACCACGTAGCCGGTTGGCCGGAAACACCATATATTTT | CASSPRSRLAGNTIYF
. | TRBJ2-2 | TRBV7-3 | TGTGCCAGCAGCTTAAATGGAGGTCCCGGGGAGCTGTTTTTT | CASSLNGGPGELFF
TRBD1 | TRBJ1-2 | TRBV30 | TGTGCCTGGAGTAGAAGGACAGGGAAACGTTATGGCTACACCTTC | CAWSRRTGKRYGYTF
. | TRBJ1-6 | TRBV25-1 | TGTGCCAGCAGTTTAGGGGGAAACGTGGCACCCCTCCACTTT | CASSLGGNVAPLHF
TRBD2 | TRBJ2-1 | TRBV10-3 | TGTGCCATCAGTGCGGGACTAGCGGGTTTAAATAATGAGCAGTTCTTC | CAISAGLAGLNNEQFF
TRBD2 | TRBJ2-3 | TRBV9 | TGTGCCAGCAGCGTGAGACTAGCGGGGGGGCCGGACACAGATACGCAGTATTTT | CASSVRLAGGPDTDTQYF
TRBD1 | TRBJ1-1 | TRBV28 | TGTGCCAGCAGAGAGACAGGGGCGGACACTGAAGCTTTCTTT | CASRETGADTEAFF
. | TRBJ1-4 | TRBV6-5 | TGTGCCAGATCGAAACCAGGTAATGAAAAACTGTTTTTT | CARSKPGNEKLFF
. | TRBJ1-2 | TRBV7-2 | TGTGCCAGCAGCTTAGTGTGGGGGGGGGCTGAGGGCTACACCTTC | CASSLVWGGAEGYTF
. | TRBJ2-7 | TRBV5-4 | TGTGCCAGCAGCCCCTTGAGACAGGCTGCCTACGAGCAGTACTTC | CASSPLRQAAYEQYF
. | TRBJ1-5 | TRBV7-2 | TGTGCCAGCAGCTTAGAACCAGGGATACATCAGCCCCAGCATTTT | CASSLEPGIHQPQHF
. | TRBJ1-5 | TRBV19 | TGTGCCAGTAGTAGTGACAGAGATCAGCCCCAGCATTTT | CASSSDRDQPQHF
TRBD1 | TRBJ2-7 | TRBV2 | TGTGCCAGCAGTGGACAGGGGAGGAAGCAGTACTTC | CASSGQGRKQYF
TRBD1 | TRBJ2-6 | TRBV5-6 | TGTGCCAGCAGCTCGACCGCACAGGGGGCTGGGGCCAACGTCCTGACTTTC | CASSSTAQGAGANVLTF
. | TRBJ1-6 | TRBV7-2 | TGTGCCAGCAGCCCGCGAAACAATTCACCCCTCCACTTT | CASSPRNNSPLHF
. | TRBJ2-2 | TRBV12-5 | TGTGCTAGTTGCCACGATCGTCGGGGAGGGAACACCGGGGAGCTGTTTTTT | CASCHDRRGGNTGELFF
TRBD1 | TRBJ1-5 | TRBV6-1 | TGTGCCAGCAGTGGAAAGGGGAAGGGGGCAGCCCAGCATTTT | CASSGKGKGAAQHF
TRBD2 | TRBJ2-7 | TRBV30 | TGTGCCTGGAGTGAGGGCGGGGGTTACGAGCAGTACTTC | CAWSEGGGYEQYF
TRBD1 | TRBJ2-4 | TRBV7-9 | TGTGCCAGCAGCTTTCAGCCTCAGGGGGCTGGAGACATTCAGTACTTC | CASSFQPQGAGDIQYF
. | TRBJ1-3 | TRBV6-5 | TGTGCCAGCCAGATCTCGATCAGCTCTGGAAACACCATATATTTT | CASQISISSGNTIYF
. | TRBJ2-1 | TRBV18 | TGTGCCAGCTCACCGGTGGAGGTCGGCCGCTACAATGAGCAGTTCTTC | CASSPVEVGRYNEQFF